The next 13 T cell receptor beta chains were all read from a single sample in a study of blood T cell repertoires in COVID-19. This table comes from immunoSEQ multiplex PCR, and its TCRdb copy is limited to in-frame clones, with some not included. The sample shows 400,000 to 450,000 clones, 90% of them seen only once. Sequenced: PBMCs or T cells enriched from blood (not recorded which). These receptor sequences come from a man aged 18 to 30 who had recovered from COVID-19.

V usage is TRBV29-1 and J usage is TRBJ2-7; TRBD2 matches at 7 bases. The germline V gene has CDR1 SQVTM and CDR2 ANQGSEA. J gave up 1 base and V 5 bases, and 5 bases lay outside the gene matches. The CDR3 contains 13 residues. CDR3 bases: TGCAGCGTTCGCGGGAGAAATTCCTACGAGCAGTACTTC. Its translation: CSVRGRNSYEQYF.

The chain has TRBV28 and TRBJ1-1; no definite D call. The germline CDR1 and CDR2 sequences are MDHEN and SYDVKM. The germline V and J ends were trimmed by 5 bases and 1 base, with 11 bases remaining between them. CDR3 size: 14 residues. Here the CDR3 DNA reads TGTGCCAGCAGTAGGCCGAGCGCGAACACTGAAGCTTTCTTT. Translating gives CASSRPSANTEAFF.

With respect to this clone: This CDR3 is also generated by other DNA sequences in the sample. The V gene is TRBV27, the J gene TRBJ2-5; the match to TRBD2 covers 10 bases. V was pared by 5 bases and J by 4 bases, with 4 bases of the junction left unmatched. CDR1 is MNHEY, CDR2 SMNVEV, per germline (reference sequence). The length of the CDR3 is 14 residues. CDR3 sequence: CASSPRLAGETQYF. CDR3 nucleotide sequence: TGTGCCAGCAGTCCCCGACTAGCGGGAGAGACCCAGTACTTC.

This clone was picked up one time. The chain recombines TRBV19 with TRBJ2-2; 14 bases fit TRBD2. The CDR3 runs 16 residues. In germline, CDR1 is LNHDA, CDR2 SQIVND (reference sequence). With 10 bases clipped from V and 4 bases from J, the junction kept 8 bases outside the gene matches. The CDR3 DNA sequence: TGTGCCACCCAGACTAGCGGGAGGGCCCGCACCGGGGAGCTGTTTTTT. It yields the protein CATQTSGRARTGELFF.

The CDR3 DNA follows: TGTGCCAGCAGTGAATACGGGAGGGGTGACACCGGGGAGCTGTTTTTT. Its translation is CASSEYGRGDTGELFF. The chain uses TRBV6-1 and TRBJ2-2; 8 bases are a match to TRBD2. Germline CDR1 and CDR2: MNHNS and SASEGT. J was trimmed by 3 bases and V by 2 bases; bases with no gene match: 5. CDR3 length: 16 amino acids.

This sequence joins TRBV7-9 and TRBJ1-2; TRBD1 agrees at 8 bases. The CDR3 loop spans 14 amino acids. Germline values: CDR1 SEHNR, CDR2 FQNEAQ (reference sequence). The trim removed 7 bases at V and 4 bases at J, leaving 8 bases unmatched. In nucleotides, the CDR3 is TGTGCCAGCACCCCACCCACAGGGGGCTATGGCTACACCTTC. Its translation: CASTPPTGGYGYTF.

The rearrangement links TRBV28 to TRBJ1-2, with TRBD1 matching over 7 bases. V trimming: 6 bases; J trimming: 0 bases; junction bases outside the gene matches: 7. Germline CDR1 is MDHEN and CDR2 is SYDVKM. The CDR3 spans 15 residues. Here the CDR3 DNA reads TGTGCCAGCAGCCCCGGGACAGACTCTAACTATGGCTACACCTTC. Amino acids: CASSPGTDSNYGYTF.

The rearrangement links TRBV5-1 to TRBJ2-1; D possibly corresponds to TRBD1 (6 bases). The germline CDR1 and CDR2 sequences are SGHRS and YFSETQ. CDR3 length: 16 amino acids. Trimming stripped 3 bases from V and 9 bases from J, with 22 bases between. CDR3 in DNA: TGCGCCAGCAGCTGGGCCCCGGGAAAGGGGGTTGGTGAGCAGTTCTTC. Amino acids: CASSWAPGKGVGEQFF.

V usage is TRBV11-1 and J usage is TRBJ2-1; the D is unclear. Germline CDR1 and CDR2: SGHAT and FQDESV (reference sequence). Trimming stripped 2 bases from V and 4 bases from J, with 15 bases between. This CDR3 spans 16 amino acids. The CDR3 spells CASSLFGGSLYNEQFF. For the CDR3, the DNA is TGTGCCAGCAGCTTATTCGGCGGAAGTTTATACAATGAGCAGTTCTTC.

The V and J genes are TRBV4-1 and TRBJ1-5, with D maybe TRBD1 (6 bases). Germline V gene sequence: CDR1 MGHRA, CDR2 YSYEKL. There are 16 residues in the CDR3. V was shortened by 4 bases and J by 6 bases, with 19 bases between the two germline ends. CDR3 nucleotide sequence: TGCGCCAGCAGCCCCGCTATACAGGGAGTCTGTCAGCCCCAGCATTTT. Amino acid sequence: CASSPAIQGVCQPQHF.

The J gene is TRBJ1-3, the V gene TRBV5-3; 8 nucleotides align to TRBD1. TRBV5-3 is treated as an ORF (open reading frame) with a function not yet certain. The CDR3 runs 17 residues. V lost 2 bases and J lost 0; bases outside the gene matches: 7. The CDR3 DNA follows: TGTGCCAGAAGCTTCGAACAGGGGGACTTCTCTGGAAACACCATATATTTT. Translation: CARSFEQGDFSGNTIYF.

The CDR3 nucleotides read TGCGCCAGCAGCCAAGGGAGACAGGGCCCGATGGGGAATTCACCCCTCCACTTT. Translating gives CASSQGRQGPMGNSPLHF. The chain is built from TRBV4-1 and TRBJ1-6; 7 bases map to TRBD1. The CDR3 consists of 18 residues. From germline, CDR1 is MGHRA and CDR2 YSYEKL. V was pared by 1 base and J by 7 bases, with 13 bases of the junction left unmatched.

The genes are TRBV2 and TRBJ2-3; 12 bases match TRBD2. V lost 6 bases, J lost 15 bases, and 7 bases stayed unmatched. Germline CDR1 SNHLY, CDR2 FYNNEI. The CDR3 is 12 amino acids. This CDR3 is CASSTSGRKEYF. CDR3 coding DNA: TGTGCCAGCAGCACTAGCGGGAGGAAAGAATATTTT. The variable domain in full, completed from reference TRBV2 and TRBJ2-3, reads EPEVTQTPSHQVTQMGQEVILRCVPISNHLYFYWYRQILGQKVEFLVSFYNNEISEKSEIFDDQFSVERPDGSNFTLKIRSTKLEDSAMYFCASSTSGRKEYFGPGTRLTVL.